These 30 T cell receptor beta chains share one sample of origin, sequenced in a study of shared clonotypes between healthy human individuals. Method: immunoSEQ multiplex PCR; TCRdb's copy keeps in-frame clones and lacks some. The table has about 2,100,000 clones, approximately 94% seen once. CD45RO-negative, CCR7-positively selected cells formed the naive CD8 fraction, excluding terminally differentiated effector memory CD45RA+ cells. Sequencing input: naive CD8+ T cells from PBMCs. The origin of the receptors is a man between 18 and 29 years old in good health. Some clones in this sample may be carry-over from other donors' samples.

This sequence joins TRBV4-3 and TRBJ2-3; tentative D call: TRBD2 (5 bases). This CDR3 contains 16 residues. The V gene's germline CDR1 is LGHNA and CDR2 YSLEER. V was pared by 1 base and J by 2 bases, with 13 bases between. For the CDR3, the DNA is TGCGCCAGCAGCCAAGTCACGGGGATCACCACAGATACGCAGTATTTT. Protein product: CASSQVTGITTDTQYF.

With regard to this clone: Different DNA sequences within this sample yield the same CDR3. The chain links TRBV7-9 to TRBJ2-5, with D possibly being TRBD1 (6 bases). The length of the CDR3 is 13 residues. Germline loops: CDR1 SEHNR, CDR2 FQNEAQ (reference sequence). Trimming left V 4 bases short and J 3 bases short, with 9 bases between. The CDR3 region has the DNA TGTGCCAGCAGCTCTAGGACAGAAGAGACCCAGTACTTC. Its protein is CASSSRTEETQYF.

The V and J genes are TRBV6-5 and TRBJ1-1, with a weak D call TRBD1 (5 bases). This CDR3 contains 14 residues. Germline-derived CDR1 and CDR2 are MNHEY and SVGAGI. V was trimmed by 0 bases and J by 5 bases, leaving 10 bases between them. The CDR3 bases are TGTGCCAGCAGTTACTCGGGGGTTCAGACTGAAGCTTTCTTT. This codes for CASSYSGVQTEAFF.

This sequence joins TRBV4-1 and TRBJ2-1, with D possibly matching TRBD2 (6 bases). This CDR3 is 16 amino acids long. The V end was cut by 0 bases, the J end by 4 bases, with 13 bases between. In germline, CDR1 is MGHRA, CDR2 YSYEKL. CDR3 residues: CASSQDGSGAYNEQFF. The CDR3 coding sequence is TGCGCCAGCAGCCAAGATGGTAGCGGAGCTTACAATGAGCAGTTCTTC.

Turning to this clone: Mismatch with germline at one junction end may stem from a read error. This chain links TRBV2 with TRBJ1-1; D gene ambiguous. Looked up from germline, CDR1 is SNHLY and CDR2 is FYNNEI. CDR3 size: 8 residues. CDR3 nucleotides: TGTGCCAGCACTGAAGCTTTCTTT. It translates to CASTEAFF.

The gene calls are TRBV30 and TRBJ2-4; tentatively, D is TRBD1 (5 bases). CDR1 is GTSNPN and CDR2 is SVGIG in the germline V gene (reference sequence). The ends were cut back, 2 bases at V and 7 bases at J, with 12 bases in the middle. The length of the CDR3 is 13 residues. CDR3 residues: CAWSWGPGNIQYF. The CDR3 nucleotides read TGTGCCTGGAGTTGGGGCCCAGGGAACATTCAGTACTTC.

This clone has only one observation. The chain links TRBV5-1 to TRBJ1-1; 10 bases line up with TRBD1. The length of the CDR3 is 15 residues. The junction had 2 bases not matched to a gene; V was cut back by 0 bases and J by 3 bases. Germline loops: CDR1 SGHRS, CDR2 YFSETQ. The CDR3 nucleotides read TGCGCCAGCAGCTTGGAGGACAGGGGGTACACTGAAGCTTTCTTT. Translated, it gives CASSLEDRGYTEAFF.

The CDR3 nucleotides read TGTGCCAGCAGCCAAGACTCCCCCAATGAGCAGTTCTTC. Encoded protein: CASSQDSPNEQFF. The rearrangement uses TRBV4-2 and TRBJ2-1; D remains ambiguous. Germline V gene sequence: CDR1 LGHNA, CDR2 YNFKEQ. The V gene lost 0 bases and the J gene lost 6 bases, with 6 bases spanning the gap. CDR3 length: 13 residues.

This chain joins TRBV30 and TRBJ2-5; D possibly corresponds to TRBD2 (6 bases). TRBJ2-7 matches the DNA end more closely, so the J call is doubtful. Germline V gives CDR1 GTSNPN, CDR2 SVGIG (reference sequence). The CDR3 length is 14 residues. The CDR3, as DNA: TGTGCCTGGAGTGGTGCTAGCGTTCACTACGAGCAGTACTTC. Translation: CAWSGASVHYEQYF.

This rearrangement joins TRBV9 to TRBJ2-1; TRBD2 matches at 16 bases. The length of the CDR3 is 16 residues. Germline CDR1 is SGDLS and CDR2 is YYNGEE. V was pared by 2 bases and J by 7 bases, with 3 bases of the junction left unmatched. CDR3 loop: CASSVSGLAGGNEQFF. CDR3 nucleotides: TGTGCCAGCAGCGTGTCGGGACTAGCGGGGGGGAATGAGCAGTTCTTC.

The chain has TRBV19 and TRBJ2-1; TRBD1 matches 8 bases. This CDR3 is built from 16 residues. Losses at the gene ends were 6 bases for V and 7 bases for J; bases not matched to a gene: 14. Germline-derived CDR1 and CDR2 are LNHDA and SQIVND (reference sequence). CDR3 region: CASSSRTGRFLNEQFF. CDR3 DNA sequence: TGTGCCAGTAGCTCAAGGACAGGGAGGTTCTTGAATGAGCAGTTCTTC.

The V and J genes are TRBV11-2 and TRBJ2-1; TRBD1 matches at 10 bases. Germline V gene sequence: CDR1 SGHAT, CDR2 FQNNGV. V trimming: 4 bases; J trimming: 10 bases; junction bases outside the gene matches: 13. The CDR3 spans 16 residues. DNA of the CDR3: TGTGCCAGCAGCTCTCCCACGGGACAGGGGATCTTGGAGCAGTTCTTC. Its protein is CASSSPTGQGILEQFF.

V gene TRBV5-4 combines with J gene TRBJ1-2, with a weak D call TRBD1 (5 bases). The CDR3 consists of 12 residues. The V end lost 3 bases, the J end lost 8 bases, and 11 bases lay between the germline ends. The germline gives CDR1 SGHNT, CDR2 YYREEE (reference sequence). The CDR3 coding sequence is TGTGCCAGCAGCTCACAGGACCACGGCTACACCTTC. This encodes CASSSQDHGYTF. The full variable domain, its missing parts supplied by reference TRBV5-4 and TRBJ1-2, is ETGVTQSPTHLIKTRGQQVTLRCSSQSGHNTVSWYQQALGQGPQFIFQYYREEENGRGNFPPRFSGLQFPNYSSELNVNALELDDSALYLCASSSQDHGYTFGSGTRLTVV.

On this clone: Other DNA sequences in this sample translate to the same CDR3. This chain uses TRBV5-1 with TRBJ2-1, with TRBD2 matching over 7 bases. Germline CDR1 and CDR2: SGHRS and YFSETQ. CDR3 length: 16 amino acids. The V segment lost 2 bases and the J segment 0 bases; nucleotides outside the gene matches: 5. The CDR3 here is CASSLLAPSSYNEQFF. CDR3 coding DNA: TGCGCCAGCAGCTTACTAGCGCCGAGCTCCTACAATGAGCAGTTCTTC.

The V call is TRBV9, the J call TRBJ2-6; D gene unclear. This CDR3 is built from 13 residues. The V end was cut by 4 bases, the J end by 0 bases, with 2 bases between. Germline CDR1 reads SGDLS; CDR2 reads YYNGEE. The CDR3 region has the DNA TGTGCCAGCAGCATCTCTGGGGCCAACGTCCTGACTTTC. It is translated as CASSISGANVLTF.

This chain uses TRBV9 with TRBJ1-6; 7 nucleotides align to TRBD1. V lost 4 bases and J lost 9; bases outside the gene matches: 4. The CDR3 consists of 13 residues. Germline CDR1 reads SGDLS; CDR2 reads YYNGEE. CDR3 in amino acids: CASSPGGSSPLHF. CDR3 DNA sequence: TGTGCCAGCAGCCCAGGGGGAAGTTCACCCCTCCACTTT.

With regard to this clone: The same CDR3 is also encoded by other DNA sequences in this sample. The chain couples TRBV19 to TRBJ1-5; D not resolved. The CDR3 length is 14 residues. The V gene lost 3 bases and the J gene lost 0 bases, with 6 bases spanning the gap. Germline CDR1 and CDR2: LNHDA and SQIVND (reference sequence). The CDR3 bases are TGTGCCAGTAGTATTGTTGGTAGCAATCAGCCCCAGCATTTT. Its protein is CASSIVGSNQPQHF.

The V call is TRBV7-8, the J call TRBJ2-7; no clear D gene. Germline assignment: CDR1 SGHVS and CDR2 FQNEAQ. V lost 7 bases, J lost 2 bases, and 12 bases lay in between. The CDR3 length is 13 residues. CDR3 nucleotide sequence: TGTGCCAGCACCCGAGCTTCCCCCTACGAGCAGTACTTC. This gives the protein CASTRASPYEQYF.

V gene TRBV28 combines with J gene TRBJ2-1, with a weak D call TRBD2 (7 bases). The germline V and J ends were trimmed by 5 bases and 3 bases, with 20 bases remaining between them. From germline, CDR1 is MDHEN and CDR2 SYDVKM. This CDR3 spans 17 amino acids. The CDR3 here is CASSGWGASGNYNEQFF. CDR3 DNA: TGTGCCAGCAGTGGGTGGGGGGCTAGCGGCAACTACAATGAGCAGTTCTTC.

In regard to this clone: Other DNA sequences within the sample encode an identical CDR3. The gene calls are TRBV28 and TRBJ2-7, with D unresolved. Trimming stripped 2 bases from V and 4 bases from J, with 6 bases between. The germline V gene encodes CDR1 MDHEN and CDR2 SYDVKM. The CDR3 is 12 amino acids. The CDR3 DNA follows: TGTGCCAGCAGTTTAGTGGGATACGAGCAGTACTTC. This translates into CASSLVGYEQYF.

The V and J genes are TRBV7-9 and TRBJ2-7, with D perhaps matching TRBD1 (6 bases). The CDR3 runs 14 residues. Deletions cut 7 bases from V and 1 base from J, with 14 bases between. Looked up from germline, CDR1 is SEHNR and CDR2 is FQNEAQ (reference sequence). In nucleotides, the CDR3 is TGTGCCAGCAAGGTTCAGGGGTCTTCCTACGAGCAGTACTTC. Translated, it gives CASKVQGSSYEQYF.

As concerns this clone: Different DNA sequences within this sample yield the same CDR3. V and J are TRBV11-2 and TRBJ2-3; D remains unclear. Between the trimmed V and J ends, which lost 5 bases and 6 bases, there was a span of 9 bases. Germline CDR1 is SGHAT and CDR2 is FQNNGV. The CDR3 loop spans 12 amino acids. DNA for the CDR3: TGTGCCAGCAGCCTTACCGGGGATACGCAGTATTTT. This gives the protein CASSLTGDTQYF.

The chain uses TRBV2 and TRBJ1-2, with a possible D match to TRBD1 (6 bases). V was shortened by 7 bases and J by 8 bases, with 20 bases between the two germline ends. This CDR3 has 14 amino acids. Germline V gene sequence: CDR1 SNHLY, CDR2 FYNNEI. This CDR3 reads CASILPEGVVGYTF. The CDR3 nucleotides read TGTGCCAGCATCCTCCCGGAGGGGGTAGTCGGCTACACCTTC.

Concerning this clone: Being one base from a much bigger clone, this may be a read error. The CDR3 reads CASKETGELFF. The CDR3 DNA is TGTGCCAGCAAGGAGACCGGGGAGCTGTTTTTT. The chain carries TRBV28 and TRBJ2-2; D gene ambiguous. Looked up from germline, CDR1 is MDHEN and CDR2 is SYDVKM. CDR3 length: 11 residues. Trimming left V 7 bases short and J 5 bases short, with 5 bases between.

This chain joins TRBV4-3 and TRBJ2-3, with TRBD2 as a possible D gene (6 bases). Germline V gene lookup returns CDR1 LGHNA and CDR2 YSLEER. V was pared by 0 bases and J by 0 bases, with 13 bases between. There are 17 residues in the CDR3. CDR3 bases: TGCGCCAGCAGCCAAGAGGCGGTCCGGGAGAGCACAGATACGCAGTATTTT. Translated, it gives CASSQEAVRESTDTQYF.

This clone was detected ten times or more. The chain has TRBV25-1 and TRBJ1-5, with 10 bases identical to TRBD1. This CDR3 is built from 16 residues. With V trimmed by 2 bases and J by 6 bases, 7 bases remained unmatched. Germline values: CDR1 MGHDK, CDR2 SYGVNS. The CDR3 sequence is CASSEGVGQGSQPQHF. CDR3 sequence (DNA): TGTGCCAGCAGTGAAGGGGTGGGACAGGGGAGTCAGCCCCAGCATTTT. The full variable domain, rest sourced from reference TRBV25-1 and TRBJ1-5, is EADIYQTPRYLVIGTGKKITLECSQTMGHDKMYWYQQDPGMELHLIHYSYGVNSTEKGDLSSESTVSRIRTEHFPLTLESARPSHTSQYLCASSEGVGQGSQPQHFGDGTRLSIL.

The chain links TRBV7-3 to TRBJ2-7; D is possibly TRBD2 (5 bases). Between the trimmed V and J ends, which lost 2 bases and 2 bases, there was a span of 13 bases. CDR1 is SGHTA, CDR2 FQGTGA, per germline. The CDR3 is 15 amino acids. CDR3 sequence (DNA): TGTGCCAGCAGCTTAGGAGTAGCGATCACCTACGAGCAGTACTTC. This gives the protein CASSLGVAITYEQYF.

The V gene is TRBV27, the J gene TRBJ2-7; 8 nucleotides line up with TRBD2. Germline V gives CDR1 MNHEY, CDR2 SMNVEV (reference sequence). There are 15 residues in the CDR3. Trimming took 2 bases from V and 7 from J; bases not matched to a gene: 10. This CDR3 is CASSLGGLDLREQYF. The CDR3 DNA reads TGTGCCAGCAGTTTAGGGGGACTAGACCTACGGGAGCAGTACTTC.

This clone was counted a single time. V gene TRBV19 combines with J gene TRBJ2-7; 9 nucleotides line up with TRBD1. This CDR3 has 18 amino acids. V lost 2 bases, J lost 1 base, and 12 bases stayed unmatched. Germline V lookup: CDR1 LNHDA, CDR2 SQIVND (reference sequence). As DNA, the CDR3 is TGTGCCAGTAGTATACGGTTTAGGGGGACAGGGACTTCCTACGAGCAGTACTTC. It encodes CASSIRFRGTGTSYEQYF. The variable domain in full, with the rest retrieved from reference TRBV19 and TRBJ2-7, is DGGITQSPKYLFRKEGQNVTLSCEQNLNHDAMYWYRQDPGQGLRLIYYSQIVNDFQKGDIAEGYSVSREKKESFPLTVTSAQKNPTAFYLCASSIRFRGTGTSYEQYFGPGTRLTVT.

The V gene is TRBV6-1, the J gene TRBJ2-7; no definite D call. The CDR3 sequence is 16 residues long. Trimming shortened V by 0 bases and J by 0 bases, and 12 bases separated the two germline ends. Looked up from germline, CDR1 is MNHNS and CDR2 is SASEGT. The CDR3 DNA is TGTGCCAGCAGTGAAGCGGTGGGCTCAAGCTCCTACGAGCAGTACTTC. It translates to CASSEAVGSSSYEQYF.